Shown below are 19 T cell receptor beta chains from a single sample sequenced in a study of T cells in Graves' hyperthyroidism and ophthalmopathy (dated 2019 in TCRdb). Libraries were constructed by multiplex PCR. This sample was sequenced with an Illumina HiSeq 2000. TCR beta CDR3 regions were amplified from RNA transcripts. A first-round RT-PCR of the TCR CDR3 used the HTBI primer set with the Qiagen OneStep RT-PCR kit. TCRdb cleaned the public reads at Q25 with fastp, built clones with MiXCR and kept in-frame beta chains. Here each entry gathers all rows of one CDR3 protein and keeps the most common genes and DNA. The sample table contains some 550,000 distinct CDR3 sequences; only one count was recorded for less than 25% of them. Around a quarter of the sample lies in the top ten. The sequencing input was blood. The origin of the receptors is a man aged 18 to 30 with Graves' hyperthyroidism.

With regard to this clonotype: A read error may be the cause here, since a much bigger clone is one base away. The chain carries TRBV12-3 or TRBV12-4 and TRBJ1-5; D ambiguous. Trimming shortened V by 5 bases and J by 5 bases, and 13 bases separated the two germline ends. This CDR3 contains 14 residues. CDR3 DNA: TGTGCCAGCAGTCCCGGGATAGGGTATCAGCCCCAGCATTTT. Translated, it gives CASSPGIGYQPQHF.

This clonotype was observed a few times. The V call is TRBV12-3 or TRBV12-4, the J call TRBJ1-2, with TRBD1 matching over 8 bases. V dropped 7 bases and J dropped 2; count of bases not matched to a gene: 6. The CDR3 is made up of 14 amino acids. CDR3 bases: TGTGCCAGCAAAATGGGACAGGCAAACTATGGCTACACCTTC. It translates to CASKMGQANYGYTF.

This clonotype has ten or more counts. The V and J genes are TRBV4-1 and TRBJ2-5; perhaps TRBD1 as D (6 bases). The CDR3 consists of 14 residues. V was shortened by 0 bases and J by 5 bases, with 10 bases between the two germline ends. The germline V gene has CDR1 MGHRA and CDR2 YSYEKL. Here the CDR3 reads CASSQDRGGETQYF. The CDR3 nucleotides read TGCGCCAGCAGCCAAGACAGGGGTGGGGAGACCCAGTACTTC.

In its sample, this clonotype was seen many times. This sequence joins TRBV24-1 and TRBJ2-7, with D tentatively TRBD1 (6 bases). The CDR3 has 14 residues. The germline gives CDR1 KGHDR, CDR2 SFDVKD. The germline V and J ends were trimmed by 6 bases and 5 bases, with 16 bases remaining between them. This CDR3 reads CATSLSGAHDEQYF. CDR3 DNA: TGTGCCACCAGTTTATCAGGGGCGCATGACGAGCAGTACTTC.

With respect to this clonotype: The junction and the germline gene differ at one end; a read error may be behind it. The J gene is TRBJ2-7, the V gene TRBV6-5; 8 bases agree with TRBD2. The CDR3 is made up of 15 amino acids. Germline V CDR1 and CDR2: MNHEY, SVGAGI. This CDR3 is CANSPGGGGLNEQYF. The CDR3 coding sequence is TGTGCCAACAGTCCCGGGGGGGGGGGACTCAACGAGCAGTACTTC.

V usage is TRBV7-9 and J usage is TRBJ2-7; no clear D gene. The V gene's germline CDR1 is SEHNR and CDR2 FQNEAQ (reference sequence). Between the trimmed V and J ends, which lost 1 base and 6 bases, there was a span of 16 bases. The CDR3 is 15 residues long. Here the CDR3 reads CASSLVFSPSVEQYF. CDR3 DNA sequence: TGTGCCAGCAGCTTAGTATTCAGCCCCAGTGTCGAGCAGTACTTC.

The sample holds many counts of this clonotype. The rearrangement links TRBV30 to TRBJ1-3; D is unresolved. Per the germline V gene, CDR1 is GTSNPN and CDR2 is SVGIG (reference sequence). The V end was cut by 4 bases, the J end by 0 bases, with 7 bases between. This CDR3 contains 13 residues. The CDR3 DNA reads as TGTGCCTGGAAGTACAGCTCTGGAAACACCATATATTTT. Translated: CAWKYSSGNTIYF.

The chain links TRBV19 to TRBJ1-1, with D uncertain. In germline, CDR1 is LNHDA, CDR2 SQIVND (reference sequence). The CDR3 covers 13 residues. Trimming took 7 bases from V and 3 from J, leaving 12 bases between them. This CDR3 is CASMRREYTEAFF. The CDR3 nucleotides read TGTGCCAGTATGCGGCGGGAGTACACTGAAGCTTTCTTT.

This clonotype has a count of ten or more. The rearrangement links TRBV25-1 to TRBJ2-7; D may be TRBD1 (5 bases). Germline CDR1 and CDR2: MGHDK and SYGVNS. V lost 5 bases, J lost 5 bases, and 10 bases lay in between. CDR3 length: 12 residues. CDR3 DNA: TGTGCCAGCAGTTTGACAGCAAACGAGCAGTACTTC. Protein sequence: CASSLTANEQYF.

This clonotype has ten or more counts. The chain has TRBV6-1 and TRBJ1-1; D ambiguous. The CDR3 contains 9 residues. V gave up 5 bases and J gave up 9 bases, with 4 bases separating them. The germline V gene encodes CDR1 MNHNS and CDR2 SASEGT. The CDR3 protein is CASSTKAFF. The CDR3 DNA is TGTGCCAGCAGTACTAAAGCTTTCTTT.

This clonotype was seen repeatedly, ten times or more. The chain links TRBV6-1 to TRBJ1-5; possibly TRBD1 for D (5 bases). Trimming stripped 2 bases from V and 0 bases from J, with 8 bases between. The germline CDR1 and CDR2 sequences are MNHNS and SASEGT. CDR3 size: 15 residues. The CDR3 is CASSEIGASNQPQHF. The CDR3 region has the DNA TGTGCCAGCAGTGAAATAGGGGCTAGCAATCAGCCCCAGCATTTT.

This clonotype was seen ten or more times. The gene calls are TRBV6-1 and TRBJ1-5; TRBD1 matches at 9 bases. Germline V CDR1 and CDR2: MNHNS, SASEGT. V dropped 8 bases and J dropped 7; count of bases not matched to a gene: 6. This CDR3 is 13 amino acids long. CDR3 residues: CASCLTGGQPQHF. The CDR3 coding sequence is TGTGCCAGCTGCTTGACAGGGGGACAGCCCCAGCATTTT.

CDR3 sequence reads: CASSYTPQGAKDGYTF. The CDR3 DNA reads TGTGCCAGCAGTTACACGCCACAGGGGGCGAAGGATGGCTACACCTTC. The V gene is TRBV6-2 or TRBV6-3, the J gene TRBJ1-2; 9 nucleotides line up with TRBD1. The CDR3 sequence is 16 residues long. The ends lost 2 bases at V and 6 bases at J; junction bases unmatched: 10. CDR1 MNHEY and CDR2 SVGEGT come from the germline V gene.

The sample holds many counts of this clonotype. With a much larger clone just one base away, this may be a read error. The rearrangement uses TRBV29-1 and TRBJ1-1, with D perhaps TRBD1 (5 bases). This CDR3 has 12 amino acids. The V and J ends lost 7 bases and 5 bases respectively, with 14 bases between them. From germline, CDR1 is SQVTM and CDR2 ANQGSEA. CDR3 protein: CSAMIQGTEAFF. The DNA for the CDR3 is TGCAGCGCTATGATTCAGGGAACTGAAGCTTTCTTT.

This clonotype was detected ten times or more. The V call is TRBV6-5, the J call TRBJ1-2, with 7 bases aligning to TRBD1. Germline CDR1 is MNHEY and CDR2 is SVGAGI. Trimming removed 6 bases from V and 4 bases from J; junction bases left unmatched: 8. There are 14 residues in the CDR3. The CDR3 coding sequence is TGTGCCAGCAGATCACAGGGGTCTGGCTATGGCTACACCTTC. Amino acids: CASRSQGSGYGYTF.

The chain carries TRBV6-5 and TRBJ2-5, with D uncertain. V was cut by 9 bases and J by 5 bases, with 13 bases left in between. CDR1 is MNHEY, CDR2 SVGAGI, per germline. This CDR3 spans 12 amino acids. The CDR3 sequence: CASRSSWETQYF. The CDR3, as DNA: TGTGCCAGTAGGAGCAGTTGGGAGACCCAGTACTTC.

This clonotype was seen repeatedly, ten times or more. V and J are TRBV28 and TRBJ2-7; 10 nucleotides align to TRBD2. The CDR3 is 16 amino acids. Unmatched junction bases numbered 14, after V lost 5 bases and J lost 7 bases. Germline CDR1 MDHEN, CDR2 SYDVKM. CDR3 nucleotide sequence: TGTGCCAGCAGTCCCACTAGCGGGGCAAGTCCTAGAGAGCAGTACTTC. Translated, it gives CASSPTSGASPREQYF.

In this sample, this clonotype turned up many times. The rearrangement joins TRBV6-5 to TRBJ1-2; TRBD1 agrees at 7 bases. Germline lookup yields CDR1 MNHEY and CDR2 SVGAGI. The trim removed 9 bases at V and 7 bases at J, leaving 5 bases unmatched. The CDR3 spans 11 residues. The CDR3 here is CASAGGGGYTF. In DNA, the CDR3 is TGTGCCAGTGCAGGGGGAGGTGGCTACACCTTC.

This clonotype was detected ten times or more. The V and J genes are TRBV28 and TRBJ2-5, with unresolved D. With 3 bases removed from V and 4 bases from J, the gap between germline ends came to 9 bases. Per the germline V gene, CDR1 is MDHEN and CDR2 is SYDVKM. This CDR3 is built from 13 residues. The CDR3 reads CASSFGDRETQYF. The CDR3 DNA follows: TGTGCCAGCAGTTTTGGAGATCGAGAGACCCAGTACTTC.